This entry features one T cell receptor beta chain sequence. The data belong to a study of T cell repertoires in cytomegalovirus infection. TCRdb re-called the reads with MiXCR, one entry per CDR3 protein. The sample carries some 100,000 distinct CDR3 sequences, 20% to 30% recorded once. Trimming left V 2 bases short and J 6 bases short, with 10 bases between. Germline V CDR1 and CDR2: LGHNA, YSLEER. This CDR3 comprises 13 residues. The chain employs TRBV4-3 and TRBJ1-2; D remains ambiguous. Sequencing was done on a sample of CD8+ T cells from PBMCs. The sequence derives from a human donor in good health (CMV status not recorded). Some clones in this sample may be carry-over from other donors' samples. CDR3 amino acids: CASSQSRSDGYTF. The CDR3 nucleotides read TGCGCCAGCAGCCAATCGAGGTCTGATGGCTACACCTTC.